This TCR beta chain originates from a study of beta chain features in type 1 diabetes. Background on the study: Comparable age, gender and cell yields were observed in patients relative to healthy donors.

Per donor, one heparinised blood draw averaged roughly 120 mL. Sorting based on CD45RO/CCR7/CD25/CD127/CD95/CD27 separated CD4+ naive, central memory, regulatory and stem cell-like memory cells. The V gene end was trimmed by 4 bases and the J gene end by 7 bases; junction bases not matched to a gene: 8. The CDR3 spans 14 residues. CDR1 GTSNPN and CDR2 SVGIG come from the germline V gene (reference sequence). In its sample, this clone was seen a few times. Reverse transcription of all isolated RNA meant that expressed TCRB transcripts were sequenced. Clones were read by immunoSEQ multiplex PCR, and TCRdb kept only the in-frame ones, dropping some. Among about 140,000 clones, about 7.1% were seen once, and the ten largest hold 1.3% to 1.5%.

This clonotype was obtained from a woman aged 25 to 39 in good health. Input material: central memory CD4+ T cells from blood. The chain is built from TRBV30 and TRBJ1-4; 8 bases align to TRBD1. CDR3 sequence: CAWITRGLGEKLFF. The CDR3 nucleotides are TGTGCCTGGATTACCAGGGGGCTGGGTGAAAAACTGTTTTTT. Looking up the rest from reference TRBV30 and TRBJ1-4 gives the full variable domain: SQTIHQWPATLVQPVGSPLSLECTVEGTSNPNLYWYRQAAGRGLQLLFYSVGIGQISSEVPQNLSASRPQDRQFILSSKKLLLSDSGFYLCAWITRGLGEKLFFGSGTQLSVL.